A single sample gave rise to the 27 T cell receptor beta chains below, sequenced in a study of T cell responses to AZD1222 COVID-19 vaccine. Data came from immunoSEQ multiplex PCR; TCRdb stores just in-frame clones and leaves some out. The sample consists of tens of thousands of clones, 85% to 95% of them appearing once. The sequenced sample was peripheral blood, obtained 28 days after the second AZD1222 dose. These receptors originate from an adult who received the AZD1222 COVID-19 vaccine.

The rearrangement uses TRBV11-2 and TRBJ2-1; D remains ambiguous. V lost 5 bases and J lost 5, with 16 bases in between. The V gene's germline CDR1 is SGHAT and CDR2 FQNNGV. This CDR3 has 15 amino acids. This CDR3 reads CASSPVMGRNNEQFF. The CDR3 DNA follows: TGTGCCAGCAGCCCAGTGATGGGCAGAAACAATGAGCAGTTCTTC.

The chain joins TRBV3-1 (or the pseudogene TRBV3-2) to TRBJ1-2; possible D gene TRBD1, 5 bases. The V gene lost 5 bases and the J gene lost 0 bases, with 16 bases spanning the gap. Looked up from germline, CDR1 is LGHDT and CDR2 is YNNKEL (reference sequence). CDR3 length: 16 amino acids. The CDR3 sequence is CASSKGAVSTNYGYTF. The CDR3 nucleotides are TGTGCCAGCAGCAAAGGGGCGGTCTCGACTAACTATGGCTACACCTTC.

This chain connects TRBV25-1 to TRBJ2-3; 7 bases match TRBD1. Losses at the gene ends were 6 bases for V and 3 bases for J; bases not matched to a gene: 6. The germline V gene has CDR1 MGHDK and CDR2 SYGVNS. The length of the CDR3 is 14 residues. The CDR3 DNA is TGTGCCAGCAGAGGGGGCCTGAGTACAGATACGCAGTATTTT. It codes for CASRGGLSTDTQYF.

The chain has TRBV7-2 and TRBJ1-5, with a possible D match to TRBD1 (5 bases). This CDR3 comprises 15 residues. The germline V gene has CDR1 SGHTA and CDR2 FQGNSA. V was pared by 1 base and J by 4 bases, with 11 bases between. The CDR3 protein is CASSLVGPGNQPQHF. CDR3 nucleotide sequence: TGTGCCAGCAGCTTAGTGGGGCCGGGAAATCAGCCCCAGCATTTT.

The genes are TRBV18 and TRBJ1-1, with 10 positions matching TRBD1. The J segment lost 4 bases and the V segment lost 3 bases, leaving 11 bases of the junction unmatched. The CDR3 has 17 residues. Per the germline V gene, CDR1 is KGHSH and CDR2 is LQKENI. Here the CDR3 reads CASSPTTGGQGSTEAFF. The CDR3 DNA reads as TGTGCCAGCTCACCCACGACAGGGGGCCAGGGAAGCACTGAAGCTTTCTTT.

The genes are TRBV5-1 and TRBJ1-6; no clear D gene. V lost 0 bases and J lost 0, with 13 bases in between. Looked up from germline, CDR1 is SGHRS and CDR2 is YFSETQ. CDR3 length: 18 amino acids. DNA of the CDR3: TGCGCCAGCAGCTTGGCCGGAGGCAGGAGCTCCTATAATTCACCCCTCCACTTT. Residues: CASSLAGGRSSYNSPLHF.

The chain recombines TRBV29-1 with TRBJ2-2, with D perhaps matching TRBD2 (5 bases). The CDR3 has 13 amino acids. Germline values: CDR1 SQVTM, CDR2 ANQGSEA. Trimming stripped 2 bases from V and 4 bases from J, with 8 bases between. CDR3 loop: CSVESGSTGELFF. In nucleotides, the CDR3 is TGCAGCGTTGAATCTGGGAGCACCGGGGAGCTGTTTTTT.

CDR3 DNA: TGTGCCAGCAGTCCACGGGTGGGGGGCTATAGCAATCAGCCCCAGCATTTT. Its protein product is CASSPRVGGYSNQPQHF. The chain employs TRBV6-6 and TRBJ1-5, with a possible D match to TRBD1 (6 bases). The germline V gene encodes CDR1 MNHNY and CDR2 SVGAGI (reference sequence). The CDR3 has 17 amino acids. Deletions cut 5 bases from V and 0 bases from J, with 17 bases between.

CDR3 protein: CASSKDEHPTNEKLFF. CDR3 coding DNA: TGTGCCAGCAGTAAGGACGAGCACCCAACTAATGAAAAACTGTTTTTT. This chain links TRBV6-6 with TRBJ1-4; D not certain. The germline V and J ends were trimmed by 5 bases and 0 bases, with 13 bases remaining between them. The CDR3 sequence is 16 residues long. The germline V gene encodes CDR1 MNHNY and CDR2 SVGAGI (reference sequence).

This sequence joins TRBV3-1 (or the pseudogene TRBV3-2) and TRBJ2-7; D is undetermined. Germline CDR1 is LGHDT and CDR2 is YNNKEL (reference sequence). The CDR3 has 14 amino acids. The V end lost 3 bases, the J end lost 3 bases, and 12 bases lay between the germline ends. CDR3 nucleotide sequence: TGTGCCAGCAGCCACGACCTAGGGCACTACGAGCAGTACTTC. Its translation: CASSHDLGHYEQYF.

V and J are TRBV5-1 and TRBJ2-7; 12 bases align to TRBD2. The CDR3 contains 15 residues. Germline CDR1 and CDR2: SGHRS and YFSETQ. V was clipped by 0 bases and J by 2 bases; unmatched bases: 0. The CDR3 loop reads CASSLGLAGAYEQYF. DNA for the CDR3: TGCGCCAGCAGCTTGGGACTAGCGGGAGCCTACGAGCAGTACTTC.

This chain uses TRBV18 with TRBJ2-7; the match to TRBD2 covers 15 bases. The germline V gene encodes CDR1 KGHSH and CDR2 LQKENI. V lost 4 bases, J lost 2 bases, and 0 bases stayed unmatched. This CDR3 spans 15 amino acids. The CDR3 protein is CASSRTSGGAYEQYF. The CDR3 DNA follows: TGTGCCAGCTCACGGACTAGCGGGGGGGCCTACGAGCAGTACTTC. Drawing the rest from reference TRBV18 and TRBJ2-7, the complete variable domain is NAGVMQNPRHLVRRRGQEARLRCSPMKGHSHVYWYRQLPEEGLKFMVYLQKENIIDESGMPKERFSAEFPKEGPSILRIQQVVRGDSAAYFCASSRTSGGAYEQYFGPGTRLTVT.

V gene TRBV19 combines with J gene TRBJ1-5, with 7 bases lining up with TRBD1. The V segment lost 5 bases and the J segment 6 bases; nucleotides outside the gene matches: 4. The germline V gene encodes CDR1 LNHDA and CDR2 SQIVND (reference sequence). The CDR3 extends over 13 amino acids. The CDR3 nucleotides are TGTGCCAGTAGTCGACGGACAGGTCAGCCCCAGCATTTT. Amino acids: CASSRRTGQPQHF.

This clone was observed a few times. The rearrangement uses TRBV5-4 and TRBJ1-6; maybe TRBD1 (6 bases). The CDR3 has 14 residues. CDR1 is SGHNT, CDR2 YYREEE, per germline (reference sequence). Trimming cost V 3 bases and J 4 bases, with 8 bases left between them. CDR3 DNA sequence: TGTGCCAGCAGCTCACAGGGTTATAATTCACCCCTCCACTTT. It translates to CASSSQGYNSPLHF.

The chain couples TRBV7-3 to TRBJ2-7; 9 bases agree with TRBD1. CDR3 length: 15 amino acids. Germline assignment: CDR1 SGHTA and CDR2 FQGTGA. V shed 3 bases, J shed 5 bases, and the junction held 8 bases outside the gene matches. Written as DNA, the CDR3 is TGTGCCAGCAGCTTGACCGGGACAGGGTACAACGAGCAGTACTTC. This encodes CASSLTGTGYNEQYF.

This clone has a single count. V gene TRBV9 combines with J gene TRBJ2-5; TRBD1 might be the D (6 bases). The germline V gene has CDR1 SGDLS and CDR2 YYNGEE. The V end lost 4 bases, the J end lost 5 bases, and 21 bases lay between the germline ends. The CDR3 length is 16 residues. CDR3 coding DNA: TGTGCCAGCAGCCGGCGAGGGGCCATCGACAGGGAGACCCAGTACTTC. Translating gives CASSRRGAIDRETQYF.

The genes are TRBV30 and TRBJ1-2; 7 bases line up with TRBD1. Germline V lookup: CDR1 GTSNPN, CDR2 SVGIG (reference sequence). Trimming at V came to 1 base and at J to 3 bases, leaving 8 bases not matched to a gene. The CDR3 covers 15 residues. In DNA, the CDR3 is TGTGCCTGGAGTGGGACAGGACCCGGGGACTATGGCTACACCTTC. Its protein product is CAWSGTGPGDYGYTF. Filled out from reference TRBV30 and TRBJ1-2, the complete variable domain reads SQTIHQWPATLVQPVGSPLSLECTVEGTSNPNLYWYRQAAGRGLQLLFYSVGIGQISSEVPQNLSASRPQDRQFILSSKKLLLSDSGFYLCAWSGTGPGDYGYTFGSGTRLTVV.

The chain couples TRBV7-9 to TRBJ1-3; D gene unclear. V lost 3 bases and J 4 bases, leaving 4 bases between the germline ends. This CDR3 has 12 residues. CDR1 is SEHNR and CDR2 is FQNEAQ in the germline V gene (reference sequence). The CDR3 reads CASSLGGNTIYF. In nucleotides, the CDR3 is TGTGCCAGCAGCTTGGGGGGAAACACCATATATTTT.

The chain is built from TRBV6-6 and TRBJ2-7; the match to TRBD2 covers 8 bases. J gave up 4 bases and V 2 bases, and 7 bases lay outside the gene matches. Per germline, CDR1 MNHNY and CDR2 SVGAGI (reference sequence). The CDR3 is made up of 15 amino acids. CDR3 amino acids: CASSYQGTSGYEQYF. For the CDR3, the DNA is TGTGCCAGCAGTTACCAAGGGACTAGTGGGTACGAGCAGTACTTC.

This sequence joins TRBV11-2 and TRBJ1-5; D is uncertain. This CDR3 is built from 18 residues. Germline CDR1 is SGHAT and CDR2 is FQNNGV. Trimming cost V 6 bases and J 2 bases, with 23 bases left between them. This CDR3 reads CASRHGILKGIGNQPQHF. The DNA of the CDR3 is TGTGCCAGCAGACACGGGATTCTTAAAGGGATTGGCAATCAGCCCCAGCATTTT.

CDR3 sequence: CASSGQGVTEAFF. The CDR3 coding sequence is TGCGCCAGCAGTGGACAGGGGGTCACTGAAGCTTTCTTT. The chain combines TRBV10-1 with TRBJ1-1; 9 bases align to TRBD1. CDR3 length equals 13 residues. The germline CDR1 and CDR2 sequences are WNHNN and SYGVQD (reference sequence). Germline trimming cut 4 bases from V and 4 bases from J; bases unmatched to any gene: 1.

The V gene is TRBV7-8, the J gene TRBJ2-1; 10 bases match TRBD1. This CDR3 is built from 19 residues. V shed 3 bases and J 5 bases; nucleotides not matched to a gene: 16. CDR1 and CDR2 from the germline V gene are SGHVS and FQNEAQ. CDR3 coding DNA: TGTGCCAGCAGCTTTCCCCGGGACAGGGGTCCTAAGGGGGACAATGAGCAGTTCTTC. Translation gives CASSFPRDRGPKGDNEQFF.

This chain joins TRBV9 and TRBJ1-2; 10 bases agree with TRBD1. The CDR3 runs to 15 residues. Trimming took 2 bases from V and 2 from J; bases not matched to a gene: 3. The germline V gene has CDR1 SGDLS and CDR2 YYNGEE. DNA of the CDR3: TGTGCCAGCAGCGTTCCGGGACAGGGGAACTATGGCTACACCTTC. Protein: CASSVPGQGNYGYTF.

The chain couples TRBV5-1 to TRBJ1-4, with 8 bases that match TRBD1. Germline V gene data show CDR1 as SGHRS and CDR2 as YFSETQ. The CDR3 totals 15 residues. Trimming cost V 0 bases and J 8 bases; bases outside gene matches: 6. CDR3 region: CASSLADREGEKLFF. CDR3 sequence (DNA): TGCGCCAGCAGCTTGGCGGACAGGGAGGGCGAAAAACTGTTTTTT.

The V gene is TRBV14, the J gene TRBJ1-2; no definite D call. The ends were cut back, 0 bases at V and 2 bases at J, with 7 bases in the middle. The CDR3 has 14 amino acids. Looked up from germline, CDR1 is SGHDN and CDR2 is FVKESK. The CDR3 DNA follows: TGTGCCAGCAGCCAAGATGGGCGGAACTATGGCTACACCTTC. It translates to CASSQDGRNYGYTF.

V gene TRBV4-1 combines with J gene TRBJ1-6; the D is unclear. Germline V gene sequence: CDR1 MGHRA, CDR2 YSYEKL. The CDR3 loop spans 13 amino acids. Deletions cut 1 base from V and 10 bases from J, with 8 bases between. CDR3 in amino acids: CASSQVRGSPLHF. CDR3 bases: TGCGCCAGCAGCCAAGTTCGAGGGTCACCCCTCCACTTT.

This clone was observed a few times. The V gene is TRBV18, the J gene TRBJ1-3; 8 nucleotides align to TRBD1. Germline-derived CDR1 and CDR2 are KGHSH and LQKENI. CDR3 size: 16 residues. V gave up 3 bases and J gave up 4 bases; unmatched junction bases: 8. CDR3 sequence (DNA): TGTGCCAGCTCACCTCCGTACAGGGGGACAGGAAACACCATATATTTT. This sequence encodes CASSPPYRGTGNTIYF.